Listed below are T cell receptor beta chains from one sample, sequenced in a study of cytomegalovirus exposure and HLA in healthy donors. Generated by immunoSEQ multiplex PCR, the TCRdb table keeps only in-frame clones and is missing some. The data show about 150,000 clones, more than 65% seen once. Input material: PBMCs. The receptor source for this set is a man younger than 45 in good health and CMV-seropositive. Each CDR3 is given with its conserved first and last residue. The D gene is left open where the match is weak. Some rows have no size entry. The others give once, few or many, or a class for an expanded clone.

v_gene,abundance,d_gene,len,j_gene,CDR3aa
TRBV6-5,NA,NA,15,TRBJ2-3,CASRLRRGIADTQYF
TRBV6-6,NA,TRBD1,16,TRBJ1-4,CASSYSWTGVGEKLFF
TRBV5-6,NA,TRBD2,17,TRBJ2-3,CASSLDGSGGGTDTQYF
TRBV9,NA,NA,15,TRBJ2-1,CASSARSGLHNEQFF
TRBV19,few,NA,12,TRBJ1-5,CASSSGGQPQHF
TRBV7-2,NA,TRBD2,18,TRBJ2-3,CASSLILPRGRTTDTQYF
TRBV5-1,NA,TRBD1,15,TRBJ1-4,CASSYYRGTNEKLFF
TRBV6-4,NA,TRBD2,15,TRBJ2-1,CASSDRGAGGSEQFF
TRBV4-3,NA,TRBD1,13,TRBJ1-1,CASSQGQGSEAFF
TRBV7-9,NA,NA,13,TRBJ2-7,CATDSSYGYEQYF
TRBV5-4,NA,TRBD1,16,TRBJ1-6,CASSLVGTDHNSPLHF
TRBV5-1,few,TRBD1,15,TRBJ1-1,CASSLGTGPNTEAFF
TRBV4-1,NA,NA,14,TRBJ1-3,CASSQVGSGNTIYF
TRBV6-1,NA,NA,13,TRBJ2-1,CARAQGLWDEQFF
TRBV9,NA,NA,12,TRBJ1-1,CASSGARGEAFF
TRBV6-5,few,NA,11,TRBJ2-2,CASSRRGELFF
TRBV19,NA,TRBD1,17,NA,CASSPLTGTGASYEQYF
TRBV6-1,NA,NA,11,TRBJ2-5,CASAGWETQYF
TRBV15,once,NA,15,TRBJ1-2,CATSREGRVNYGYTF
TRBV28,NA,TRBD1,14,TRBJ1-1,CASSPGQGWTEAFF
TRBV4-1,NA,TRBD1,15,TRBJ2-7,CASSQIYRGVGEQYF
TRBV7-2,NA,TRBD2,15,NA,CASSPSGGTSYEQYF
TRBV6-5,once,TRBD1,15,TRBJ1-5,CASSSDRGLNQPQHF
TRBV29-1,NA,TRBD2,12,TRBJ2-5,CSVGGGGETQYF
TRBV2,NA,TRBD2,15,TRBJ2-2,CASRGAGGSTGELFF
TRBV5-6,NA,TRBD2,16,TRBJ2-3,CASSLDSPGGADTQYF
TRBV6-1,NA,TRBD1,14,TRBJ1-5,CASNIQGAVQPQHF
TRBV7-9,NA,TRBD1,16,TRBJ2-2,CSSSEDRGGITGELFF
TRBV19,NA,TRBD1,15,TRBJ2-1,CASSIPARGRDEQFF
TRBV5-1,NA,TRBD2,17,TRBJ2-5,CASSLARVSGGQETQYF
TRBV5-1,few,NA,15,TRBJ2-7,CASSLSGSSSYEQYF
TRBV6-6,NA,TRBD2,16,TRBJ2-1,CASSYTLAGEYNEQFF
TRBV6-5,NA,TRBD2,12,TRBJ2-1,CASRGLDNEQFF
TRBV4-1,NA,NA,17,TRBJ2-2,CASSHLDWLENTGELFF
TRBV7-2,NA,TRBD2,12,TRBJ2-3,CASSLAWEGADF
TRBV19,NA,TRBD1,18,TRBJ1-6,CASSINRGPDRTNSPLHF
TRBV29-1,once,TRBD2,18,TRBJ2-1,CSVEWPRGSGGSYNEQFF
TRBV10-2,NA,NA,11,TRBJ2-7,CASRGGYEQYF
TRBV4-1,NA,NA,15,TRBJ2-7,CASSPRADWGYEQYF
TRBV6-1,NA,TRBD1,14,TRBJ2-7,CASANTGVPYEQYF
TRBV19,NA,TRBD1,14,TRBJ1-4,CASMGGQGNEKLFF
TRBV2,NA,NA,15,TRBJ1-3,CASSGRASSGNTIYF